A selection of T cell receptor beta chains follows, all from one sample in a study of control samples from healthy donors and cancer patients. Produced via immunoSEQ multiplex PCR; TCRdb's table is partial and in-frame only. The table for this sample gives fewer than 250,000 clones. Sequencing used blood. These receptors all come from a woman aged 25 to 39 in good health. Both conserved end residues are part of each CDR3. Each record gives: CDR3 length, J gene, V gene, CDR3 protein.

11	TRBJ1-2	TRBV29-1	CSVGDPGGRGF
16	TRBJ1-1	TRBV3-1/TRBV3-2	CASSQDGKAMNTEAFF
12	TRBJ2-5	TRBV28	CASTGLVGAQYF
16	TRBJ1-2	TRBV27	CASSPRPGGQVYGYTF
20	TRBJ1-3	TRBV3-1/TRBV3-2	CASSQVLGTAVHLSGNTIYF
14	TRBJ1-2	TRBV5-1	CASSLGTVNWGYTF
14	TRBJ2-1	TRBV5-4	CASSLGSGVYEQFF
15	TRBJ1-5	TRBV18	CASSPPGTGDQPQHF
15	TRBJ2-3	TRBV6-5	CASSYRKGGTDTQYF
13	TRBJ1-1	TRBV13	CASRRTRNTEAFF
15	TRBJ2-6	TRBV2	CASTEGATGANVLTF
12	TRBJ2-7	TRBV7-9	CASTGISYEQYF
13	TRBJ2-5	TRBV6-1	CASSERLEETQYF
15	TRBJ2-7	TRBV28	CASSLSGGPNYEQYF
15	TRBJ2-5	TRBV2	CASSVGGGTHETQYF
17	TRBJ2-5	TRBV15	CATSRDVGGGVRETQYF
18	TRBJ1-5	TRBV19	CASSIISGLRLINQPQHF
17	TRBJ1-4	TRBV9	CASSPRTGVTANEKLFF
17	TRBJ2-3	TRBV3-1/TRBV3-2	CASSQRAPGTGLVTQYF
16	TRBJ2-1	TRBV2	CASRGYSGGAYNEQFF
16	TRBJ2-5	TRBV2	CASIPGLAGGRGTQYF
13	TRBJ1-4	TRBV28	CASRVELNEKLFF
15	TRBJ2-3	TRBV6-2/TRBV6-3	CASSPDTFSTDTQYF
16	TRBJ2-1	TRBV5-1	CASSSLGGAVYNEQFF
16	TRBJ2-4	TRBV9	CASSPTGTETGNIQYF
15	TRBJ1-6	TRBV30	CAWSVGGGWVSPLHF
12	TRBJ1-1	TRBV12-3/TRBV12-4	CASSWAGTEAFF
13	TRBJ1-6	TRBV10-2	CASSESGNSPLHF
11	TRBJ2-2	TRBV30	CAWPYTGELFF
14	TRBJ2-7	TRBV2	CASCRGLSSYEQYF
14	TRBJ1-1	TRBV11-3	CASAPRGAFAEAFF
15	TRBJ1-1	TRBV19	CASTSRTGRDTEAFF
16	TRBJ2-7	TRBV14	CASSQEGGPSSYEQYF
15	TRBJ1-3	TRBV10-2	CASKGRYPSGNTIYF
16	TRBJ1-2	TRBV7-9	CASSLGQGAVNYGYTF
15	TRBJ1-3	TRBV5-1	CASSFTQGAGNTIYF
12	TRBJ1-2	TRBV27	CASRAGRYGYTF
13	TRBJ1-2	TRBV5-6	CASSPGTAYGYTF
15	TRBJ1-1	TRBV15	CATSRGTALNTEAFF
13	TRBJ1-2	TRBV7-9	CASSPVNNYGYTF
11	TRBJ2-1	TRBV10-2	CASATGAEQFF
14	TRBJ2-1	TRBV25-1	CASSDSLPVHEQFF
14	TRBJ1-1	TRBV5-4	CASSPQGSTTEAFF
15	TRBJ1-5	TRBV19	CASRPGTGRSQPQHF
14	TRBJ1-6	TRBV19	CASSPQGYNSPLHF
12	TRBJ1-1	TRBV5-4	CASSPGNTEAFF
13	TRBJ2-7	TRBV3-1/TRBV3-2	CASSQATLYEQYF
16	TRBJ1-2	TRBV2	CASSEAGWVSNYGYTF
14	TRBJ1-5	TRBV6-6	CASSYGWLNQPQHF
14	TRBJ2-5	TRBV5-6	CASSLTGHQETQYF
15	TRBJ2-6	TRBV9	CASSLGVSGANVLTF
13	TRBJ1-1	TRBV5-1	CASSLAKNTEAFF
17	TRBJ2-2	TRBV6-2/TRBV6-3	CASSYSPRAPNTGELFF
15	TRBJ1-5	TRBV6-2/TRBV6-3	CASSRDRGPLKPQHF
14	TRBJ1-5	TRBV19	CASSRPTGIKPQHF